The entry below describes one TCR beta chain. The data are from a study of blood T cell repertoires in COVID-19. The wider study: The origin of the acute and convalescent COVID-19 samples was the United States, Italy and Spain. PBMCs, B-cell-depleted T cells, or T cells provided the cDNA or gDNA that made up the material.

With 4 bases clipped from V and 5 bases from J, the junction kept 8 bases outside the gene matches. Germline assignment: CDR1 LGHDT and CDR2 YNNKEL (reference sequence). The CDR3 has 15 residues. How the authors handled the data: Amplification of reference gene primers provided the estimated nucleated cell counts. This table comes from immunoSEQ multiplex PCR, and its TCRdb copy is limited to in-frame clones, with some not included. V and J calls and clone size are given by that table; D and trimming were obtained from the DNA. The data show 90,000 or so clones, with about 79% seen just once and approximately 25% held by the top ten.

The sample was peripheral blood. This sequence originates from a man in his sixties with acute or convalescent COVID-19. The chain uses TRBV3-1 (or the pseudogene TRBV3-2) and TRBJ2-5, with 9 nucleotides matching TRBD2. CDR3 DNA sequence: TGTGCCAGCAGCCCGAGGGCGCGGGGGGGGGAGACCCAGTACTTC. Its protein is CASSPRARGGETQYF.